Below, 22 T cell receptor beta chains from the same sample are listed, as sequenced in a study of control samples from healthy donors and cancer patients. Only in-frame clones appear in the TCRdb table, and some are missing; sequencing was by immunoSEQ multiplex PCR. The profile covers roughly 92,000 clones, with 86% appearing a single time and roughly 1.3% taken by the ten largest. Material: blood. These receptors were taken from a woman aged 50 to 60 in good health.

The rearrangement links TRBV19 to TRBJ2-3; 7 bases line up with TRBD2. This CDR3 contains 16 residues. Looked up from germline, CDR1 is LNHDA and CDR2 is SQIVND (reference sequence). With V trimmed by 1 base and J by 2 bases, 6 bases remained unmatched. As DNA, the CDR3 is TGTGCCAGTAGTATAGCAGGGCGGGGGACCACAGATACGCAGTATTTT. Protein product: CASSIAGRGTTDTQYF.

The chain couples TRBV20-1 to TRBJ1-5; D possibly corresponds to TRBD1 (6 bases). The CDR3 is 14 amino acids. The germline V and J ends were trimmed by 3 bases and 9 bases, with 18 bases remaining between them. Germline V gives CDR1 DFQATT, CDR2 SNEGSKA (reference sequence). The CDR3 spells CSASPRDITGPQHF. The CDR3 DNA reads TGCAGTGCTAGTCCCCGGGACATAACGGGGCCCCAGCATTTT.

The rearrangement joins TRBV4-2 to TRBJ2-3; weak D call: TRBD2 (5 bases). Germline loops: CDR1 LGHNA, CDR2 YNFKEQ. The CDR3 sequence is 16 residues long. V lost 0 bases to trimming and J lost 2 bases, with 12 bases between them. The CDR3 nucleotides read TGTGCCAGCAGCCAAGAACTAGAAATAGACACAGATACGCAGTATTTT. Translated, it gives CASSQELEIDTDTQYF.

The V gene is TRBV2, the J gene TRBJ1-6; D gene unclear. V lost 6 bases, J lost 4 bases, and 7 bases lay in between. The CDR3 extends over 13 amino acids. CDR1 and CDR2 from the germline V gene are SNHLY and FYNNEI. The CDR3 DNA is TGTGCCAGCAGCGGCGGATATAATTCACCCCTCCACTTT. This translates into CASSGGYNSPLHF.

The CDR3 region is CASSDAGNSYEQYF. The CDR3 region has the DNA TGTGCCAGCAGTGATGCGGGGAATTCCTACGAGCAGTACTTC. The rearrangement links TRBV6-1 to TRBJ2-7; a possible D gene is TRBD2 (6 bases). The CDR3 runs to 14 residues. The germline V gene encodes CDR1 MNHNS and CDR2 SASEGT. Trimming shortened V by 3 bases and J by 1 base, and 10 bases separated the two germline ends.

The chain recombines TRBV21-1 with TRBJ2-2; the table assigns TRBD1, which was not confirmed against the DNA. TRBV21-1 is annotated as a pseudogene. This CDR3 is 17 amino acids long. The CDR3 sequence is CASSNSQGSETSRGLFF. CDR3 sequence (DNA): TGTGCCAGCAGCAACTCCCAGGGGAGCGAGACGAGCCGGGGGCTGTTTTTT.

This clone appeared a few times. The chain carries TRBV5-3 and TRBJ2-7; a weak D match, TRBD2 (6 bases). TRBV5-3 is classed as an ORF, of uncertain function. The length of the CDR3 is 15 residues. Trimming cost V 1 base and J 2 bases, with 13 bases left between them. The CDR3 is CARSLSEGLPYEQYF. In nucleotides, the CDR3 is TGTGCCAGAAGCTTGTCGGAGGGTCTTCCCTACGAGCAGTACTTC.

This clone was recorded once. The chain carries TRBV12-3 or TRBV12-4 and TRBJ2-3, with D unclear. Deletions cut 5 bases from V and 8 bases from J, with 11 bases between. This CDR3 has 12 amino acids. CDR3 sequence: CASSALLFTQYF. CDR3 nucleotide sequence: TGTGCCAGCAGTGCATTGCTATTTACGCAGTATTTT.

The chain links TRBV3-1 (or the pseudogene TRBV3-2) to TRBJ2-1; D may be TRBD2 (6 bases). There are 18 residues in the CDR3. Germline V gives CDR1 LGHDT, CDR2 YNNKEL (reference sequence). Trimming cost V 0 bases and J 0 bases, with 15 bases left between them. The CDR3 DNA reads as TGTGCCAGCAGCCAAGAAGGGCTAGCGCTGGTCTCCTACAATGAGCAGTTCTTC. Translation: CASSQEGLALVSYNEQFF.

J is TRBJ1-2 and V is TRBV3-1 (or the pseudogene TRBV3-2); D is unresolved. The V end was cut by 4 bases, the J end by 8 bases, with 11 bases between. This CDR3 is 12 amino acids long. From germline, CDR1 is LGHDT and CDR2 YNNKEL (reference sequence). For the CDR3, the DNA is TGTGCCAGCAGCCCCGCGGGTTTGGGCTACACCTTC. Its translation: CASSPAGLGYTF.

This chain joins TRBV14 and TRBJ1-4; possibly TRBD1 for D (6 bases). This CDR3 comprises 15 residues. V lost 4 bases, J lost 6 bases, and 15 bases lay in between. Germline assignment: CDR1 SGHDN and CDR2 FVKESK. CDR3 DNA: TGTGCCAGCAGCCCCGCCGGGGGCCGGGATGAAAAACTGTTTTTT. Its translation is CASSPAGGRDEKLFF.

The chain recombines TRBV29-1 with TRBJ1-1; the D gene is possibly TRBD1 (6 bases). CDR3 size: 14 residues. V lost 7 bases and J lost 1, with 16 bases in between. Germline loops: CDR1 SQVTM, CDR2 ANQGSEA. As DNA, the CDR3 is TGCAGCGCCCAGCAGGCAGGGGCGAACACTGAAGCTTTCTTT. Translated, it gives CSAQQAGANTEAFF.

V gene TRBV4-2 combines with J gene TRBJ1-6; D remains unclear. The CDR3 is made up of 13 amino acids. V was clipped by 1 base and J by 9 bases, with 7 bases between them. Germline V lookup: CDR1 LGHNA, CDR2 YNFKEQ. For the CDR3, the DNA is TGTGCCAGCAGCCAAGGGCCTCTTTCACCCCTCCACTTT. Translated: CASSQGPLSPLHF.

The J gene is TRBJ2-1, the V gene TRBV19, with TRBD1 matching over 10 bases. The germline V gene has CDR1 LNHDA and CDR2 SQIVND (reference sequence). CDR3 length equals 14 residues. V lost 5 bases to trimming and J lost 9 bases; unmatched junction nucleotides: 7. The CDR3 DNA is TGTGCCAGTAGTCTCCGGGACAGGGGTGCTGAGCAGTTCTTC. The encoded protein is CASSLRDRGAEQFF.

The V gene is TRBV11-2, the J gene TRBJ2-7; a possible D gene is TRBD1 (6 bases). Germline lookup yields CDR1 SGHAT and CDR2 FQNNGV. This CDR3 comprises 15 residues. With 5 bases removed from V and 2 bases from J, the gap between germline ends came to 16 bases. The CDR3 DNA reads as TGTGCCAGCAGCCCCTCGGCCGACAGGACCTACGAGCAGTACTTC. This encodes CASSPSADRTYEQYF.

The chain's CDR3 is CASSPQPRGLNEKLFF. CDR3 sequence (DNA): TGCGCCAGCAGCCCTCAACCCCGGGGCCTTAATGAAAAACTGTTTTTT. The chain joins TRBV4-3 to TRBJ1-4, with D perhaps TRBD1 (5 bases). In germline, CDR1 is LGHNA, CDR2 YSLEER. This CDR3 is built from 16 residues. V lost 4 bases, J lost 4 bases, and 16 bases lay in between.

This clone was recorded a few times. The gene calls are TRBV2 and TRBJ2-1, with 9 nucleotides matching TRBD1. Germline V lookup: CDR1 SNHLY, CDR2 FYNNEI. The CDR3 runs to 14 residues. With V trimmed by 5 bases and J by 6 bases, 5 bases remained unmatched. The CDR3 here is CASSIPDRGNEQFF. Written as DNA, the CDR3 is TGTGCCAGCAGTATACCGGACAGGGGCAATGAGCAGTTCTTC.

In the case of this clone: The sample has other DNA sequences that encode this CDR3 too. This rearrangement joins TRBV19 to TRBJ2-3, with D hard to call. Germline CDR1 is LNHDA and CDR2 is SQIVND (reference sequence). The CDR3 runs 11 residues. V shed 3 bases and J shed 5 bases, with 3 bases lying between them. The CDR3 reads CASSIGDTQYF. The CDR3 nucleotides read TGTGCCAGTAGTATCGGAGATACGCAGTATTTT.

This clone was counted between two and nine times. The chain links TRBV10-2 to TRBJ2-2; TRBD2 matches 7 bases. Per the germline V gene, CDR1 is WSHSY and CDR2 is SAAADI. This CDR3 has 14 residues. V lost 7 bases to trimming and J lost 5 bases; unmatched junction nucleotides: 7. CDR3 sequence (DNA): TGCGCCAGCAAGCGGGATGGGGGGACCGGGGAGCTGTTTTTT. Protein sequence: CASKRDGGTGELFF.

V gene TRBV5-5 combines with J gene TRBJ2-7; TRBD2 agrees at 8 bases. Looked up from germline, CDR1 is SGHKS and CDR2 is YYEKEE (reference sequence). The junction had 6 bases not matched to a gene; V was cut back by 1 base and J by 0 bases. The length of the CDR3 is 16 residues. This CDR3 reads CASSLPLAEASYEQYF. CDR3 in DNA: TGTGCCAGCAGCTTGCCACTAGCGGAGGCCTCCTACGAGCAGTACTTC.

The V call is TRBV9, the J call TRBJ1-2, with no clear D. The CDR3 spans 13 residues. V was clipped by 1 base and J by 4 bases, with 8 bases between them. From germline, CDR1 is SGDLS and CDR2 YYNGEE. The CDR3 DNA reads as TGTGCCAGCAGCGTAACCCCGGGCTATGGCTACACCTTC. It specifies CASSVTPGYGYTF.

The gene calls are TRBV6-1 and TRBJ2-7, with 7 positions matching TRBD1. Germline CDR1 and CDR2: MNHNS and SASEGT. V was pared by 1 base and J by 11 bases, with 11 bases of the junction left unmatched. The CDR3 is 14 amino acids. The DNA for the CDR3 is TGTGCCAGCAGTGAAGGGGCTCAGGGGGTTAAGGAGTACTTC. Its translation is CASSEGAQGVKEYF.